This T cell receptor (beta chain) was sequenced in a study of T-cell memory formation after mild COVID-19. This clonotype was picked up many times. Trimming removed 5 bases at V and 4 bases at J, with 5 bases between. CDR1 and CDR2 (germline): SGHAT, FQNNGV. This CDR3 region has 12 residues. Each CDR3 protein is one row after TCRdb ran MiXCR on the 5' RACE reads. The top ten hold approximately 20% of the sample, which has 300,000 to 400,000 distinct CDR3 sequences, 13% to 15% seen once. Sequencing was done on a sample of PBMCs or a T cell subset sorted from them (not recorded which). The sequence was obtained from a man between 18 and 29 years old who had mild COVID-19 (a few samples of this study predate the infection). Cell type and time point are not known. V is TRBV11-2 and J is TRBJ2-2, with no clear D. The DNA for the CDR3 is TGTGCCAGCAGCCTTATCACCGGGGAGCTGTTTTTT. Its protein product is CASSLITGELFF.